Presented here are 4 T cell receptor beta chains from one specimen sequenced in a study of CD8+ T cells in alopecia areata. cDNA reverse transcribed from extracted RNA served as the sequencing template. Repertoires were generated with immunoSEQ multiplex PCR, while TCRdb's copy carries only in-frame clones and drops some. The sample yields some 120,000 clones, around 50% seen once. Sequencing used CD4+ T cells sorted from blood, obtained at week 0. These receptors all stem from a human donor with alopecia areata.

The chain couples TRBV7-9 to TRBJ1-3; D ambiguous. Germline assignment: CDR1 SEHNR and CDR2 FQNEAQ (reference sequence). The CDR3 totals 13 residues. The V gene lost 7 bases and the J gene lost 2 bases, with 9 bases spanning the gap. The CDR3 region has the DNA TGTGCCAGCACTAACCAAGCTGGAAACACCATATATTTT. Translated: CASTNQAGNTIYF. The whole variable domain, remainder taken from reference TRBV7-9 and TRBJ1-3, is DTGVSQNPRHKITKRGQNVTFRCDPISEHNRLYWYRQTLGQGPEFLTYFQNEAQLEKSRLLSDRFSAERPKGSFSTLEIQRTEQGDSAMYLCASTNQAGNTIYFGEGSWLTVV.

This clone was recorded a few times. CDR3: CASSQRQGEGQPQHF. The CDR3, as DNA: TGTGCCAGCAGCCAAAGACAGGGGGAAGGGCAGCCCCAGCATTTT. This chain uses TRBV7-2 with TRBJ1-5; 9 nucleotides align to TRBD1. Trimming removed 5 bases from V and 7 bases from J; junction bases left unmatched: 9. The CDR3 is 15 residues long. CDR1 SGHTA and CDR2 FQGNSA come from the germline V gene.

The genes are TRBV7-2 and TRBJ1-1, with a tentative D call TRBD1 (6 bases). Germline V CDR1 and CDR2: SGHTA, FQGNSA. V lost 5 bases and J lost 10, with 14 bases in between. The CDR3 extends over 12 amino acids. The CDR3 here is CASSRGPGGAFF. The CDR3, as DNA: TGTGCCAGCAGCCGGGGGCCCGGGGGAGCTTTCTTT.

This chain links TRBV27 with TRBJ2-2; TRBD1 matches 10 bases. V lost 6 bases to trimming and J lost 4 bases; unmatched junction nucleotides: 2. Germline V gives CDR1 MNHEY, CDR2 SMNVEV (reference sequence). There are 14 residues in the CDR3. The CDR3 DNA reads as TGTGCCAGCAGGAGGACAGGGGGCACCGGGGAGCTGTTTTTT. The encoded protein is CASRRTGGTGELFF.